This note documents a single T cell receptor (beta chain) sequence. Its matching antigen is unknown. Per germline, CDR1 SNHLY and CDR2 FYNNEI. Trimming shortened V by 1 base and J by 11 bases, and 18 bases separated the two germline ends. The CDR3 spans 15 residues. This record belongs to a study of post-analysis software for immune sequencing data. On the study more broadly: Multiple sclerosis in the patients followed relapsing-remitting, secondary progressive and progressive-relapsing courses.

Study observations and caveats: About five TRBV segments were more frequent in patients than controls; TRBV5-6, TRBV5-1 and TRBV20-1 belonged to this group. Compared against controls, patients with multiple sclerosis displayed significantly lower normalized Chao1 diversity.

Researchers reported that TCR beta cDNA libraries carried unique molecular identifiers. There were roughly 0.95 to 11 million T cells, and roughly 0.5 million cDNA molecules came from them. TCRdb processed the PCR reads anew with MiXCR; each CDR3 protein has one entry. The sample lists around 190,000 distinct CDR3 sequences, 29% seen once, with less than 4% in the top ten. Sequenced material: blood. The source is a girl aged 2 to 17 with multiple sclerosis. The chain uses TRBV2 and TRBJ1-5; no clear D. CDR3 coding DNA: TGTGCCAGCAGTGAAGTGGTGGCCCCAGTGATCGCCCAGCATTTT. Protein: CASSEVVAPVIAQHF. The whole variable domain, filled in from reference TRBV2 and TRBJ1-5, reads EPEVTQTPSHQVTQMGQEVILRCVPISNHLYFYWYRQILGQKVEFLVSFYNNEISEKSEIFDDQFSVERPDGSNFTLKIRSTKLEDSAMYFCASSEVVAPVIAQHFGDGTRLSIL.